This T cell receptor beta chain originates from a study of blood T cell repertoires in COVID-19. With respect to this clone: The junction and the germline gene differ at one end; a read error may be behind it.

Per the study methods: Reference gene primers were amplified, and this amplification served to estimate nucleated cell counts. Generated by immunoSEQ multiplex PCR, the TCRdb table keeps only in-frame clones and is missing some. V and J calls and clone size follow that table, whereas D and trimming were derived from the DNA. This table has around 100,000 clones, 87% appearing once. Germline V gives CDR1 MNHEY, CDR2 SVGAGI. This CDR3 is built from 14 residues. The chain employs TRBV6-5 and TRBJ2-7, with D tentatively TRBD2 (6 bases). The sample comprised peripheral blood. The TCR comes from a human donor in a cohort sampled during active COVID-19. The CDR3 DNA is TGTGTCAGCACCATGGGTGCGGGGCCCAACGAGCAGTACTTC. Its translation: CVSTMGAGPNEQYF.